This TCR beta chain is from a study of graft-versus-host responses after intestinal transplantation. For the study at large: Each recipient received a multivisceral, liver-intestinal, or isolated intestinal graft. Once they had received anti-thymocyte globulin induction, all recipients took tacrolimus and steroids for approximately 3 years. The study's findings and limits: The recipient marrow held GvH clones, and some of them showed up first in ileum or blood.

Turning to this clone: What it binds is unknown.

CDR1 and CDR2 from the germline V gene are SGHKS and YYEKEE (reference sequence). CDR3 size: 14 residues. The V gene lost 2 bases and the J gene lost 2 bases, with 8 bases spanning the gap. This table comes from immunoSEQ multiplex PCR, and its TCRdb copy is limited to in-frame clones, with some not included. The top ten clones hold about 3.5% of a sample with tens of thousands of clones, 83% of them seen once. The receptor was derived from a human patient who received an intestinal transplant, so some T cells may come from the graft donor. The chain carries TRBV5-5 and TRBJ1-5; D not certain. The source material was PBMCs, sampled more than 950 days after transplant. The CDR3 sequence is CASSLRERNQPQHF. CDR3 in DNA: TGTGCCAGCAGCTTACGAGAGCGCAATCAGCCCCAGCATTTT.